The next 32 T cell receptor beta chains were all read from a single sample in a study of control samples from healthy donors and cancer patients. Assay used: immunoSEQ multiplex PCR; TCRdb lists only in-frame clones, some missing. The table shows 50,000 to 65,000 clones, with about nine tenths occurring only once. Sample: PBMCs. The receptors derive from a woman aged 45-59 years with colorectal cancer.

This chain joins TRBV6-2 or TRBV6-3 and TRBJ1-1; D gene ambiguous. The V gene's germline CDR1 is MNHEY and CDR2 SVGEGT. The V end was cut by 2 bases, the J end by 0 bases, with 25 bases between. The CDR3 length is 20 residues. The CDR3 region is CASSYDAGPDTLAMNTEAFF. The CDR3 coding sequence is TGTGCCAGCAGTTACGACGCAGGCCCCGATACCTTGGCGATGAACACTGAAGCTTTCTTT.

The rearrangement links TRBV11-2 to TRBJ1-2; 7 bases map to TRBD1. This CDR3 contains 13 residues. Germline CDR1 and CDR2: SGHAT and FQNNGV. V shed 5 bases and J 5 bases; nucleotides not matched to a gene: 5. CDR3 bases: TGTGCCAGCAGCGACCGACAGGGATATGGCTACACCTTC. As protein: CASSDRQGYGYTF.

This rearrangement joins TRBV2 to TRBJ2-1, with D tentatively TRBD2 (6 bases). V lost 6 bases and J 7 bases, leaving 16 bases between the germline ends. The germline CDR1 and CDR2 sequences are SNHLY and FYNNEI. This CDR3 region has 14 residues. Here the CDR3 reads CASRSSGILNEQFF. CDR3 in DNA: TGTGCCAGCAGAAGTAGCGGTATTTTGAATGAGCAGTTCTTC.

J is TRBJ1-6 and V is TRBV19; 9 bases fit TRBD1. The CDR3 consists of 15 residues. With V trimmed by 5 bases and J by 10 bases, 9 bases remained unmatched. The germline V gene has CDR1 LNHDA and CDR2 SQIVND (reference sequence). CDR3 in amino acids: CASSPGQGSESPLHF. The CDR3 coding sequence is TGTGCCAGTAGTCCGGGACAGGGTTCGGAGTCACCCCTCCACTTT.

The J gene is TRBJ2-2, the V gene TRBV3-1 (or the pseudogene TRBV3-2); the match to TRBD1 covers 9 bases. The CDR3 is made up of 15 amino acids. The junction had 6 bases not matched to a gene; V was cut back by 3 bases and J by 7 bases. The germline V gene encodes CDR1 LGHDT and CDR2 YNNKEL (reference sequence). The CDR3 sequence: CASSQDRGFGGELFF. CDR3 in DNA: TGTGCCAGCAGCCAGGACAGGGGTTTCGGCGGGGAGCTGTTTTTT.

J is TRBJ2-2 and V is TRBV5-4; no clear D. Germline V CDR1 and CDR2: SGHNT, YYREEE (reference sequence). CDR3 length: 14 amino acids. The V end lost 2 bases, the J end lost 0 bases, and 5 bases lay between the germline ends. The chain's CDR3 is CASSFRTNTGELFF. The CDR3 DNA follows: TGTGCCAGCAGCTTTCGGACGAACACCGGGGAGCTGTTTTTT. The whole variable domain, remainder taken from reference TRBV5-4 and TRBJ2-2, is ETGVTQSPTHLIKTRGQQVTLRCSSQSGHNTVSWYQQALGQGPQFIFQYYREEENGRGNFPPRFSGLQFPNYSSELNVNALELDDSALYLCASSFRTNTGELFFGEGSRLTVL.

The chain recombines TRBV30 with TRBJ1-4; possibly TRBD1 for D (5 bases). The germline gives CDR1 GTSNPN, CDR2 SVGIG (reference sequence). The CDR3 sequence is 14 residues long. V gave up 4 bases and J gave up 0 bases, with 9 bases separating them. The CDR3 bases are TGTGCCTGGAACAGGCCGACAACTAATGAAAAACTGTTTTTT. This sequence encodes CAWNRPTTNEKLFF. The full variable domain, with the rest looked up from reference TRBV30 and TRBJ1-4, is SQTIHQWPATLVQPVGSPLSLECTVEGTSNPNLYWYRQAAGRGLQLLFYSVGIGQISSEVPQNLSASRPQDRQFILSSKKLLLSDSGFYLCAWNRPTTNEKLFFGSGTQLSVL.

The V gene is TRBV6-5, the J gene TRBJ1-6; TRBD1 aligns across 7 bases. CDR1 is MNHEY, CDR2 SVGAGI, per germline. This CDR3 comprises 13 residues. The J segment lost 10 bases and the V segment lost 11 bases, leaving 11 bases of the junction unmatched. The CDR3 is CAAKDRERSPLHF. DNA for the CDR3: TGTGCCGCAAAAGACAGGGAGAGGTCACCCCTCCACTTT.

The V gene is TRBV11-3, the J gene TRBJ2-3; the D gene could be TRBD1 or TRBD2 (5 bases each). There are 14 residues in the CDR3. Germline V gene lookup returns CDR1 SGHNT and CDR2 YENEEA. V was clipped by 5 bases and J by 0 bases, with 9 bases between them. CDR3 DNA sequence: TGTGCCAGCAGCCAGGGACGTAGCACAGATACGCAGTATTTT. Its translation is CASSQGRSTDTQYF.

V and J are TRBV7-3 and TRBJ2-2; the D gene is possibly TRBD2 (5 bases). V gave up 4 bases and J gave up 0 bases, with 12 bases separating them. Germline assignment: CDR1 SGHTA and CDR2 FQGTGA. CDR3 length equals 16 residues. The chain's CDR3 is CASSSLSGANTGELFF. CDR3 bases: TGTGCCAGCAGCTCCCTAAGCGGAGCGAACACCGGGGAGCTGTTTTTT.

V usage is TRBV3-1 (or the pseudogene TRBV3-2) and J usage is TRBJ1-6, with a weak D call TRBD1 (6 bases). The V gene's germline CDR1 is LGHDT and CDR2 YNNKEL (reference sequence). V lost 2 bases to trimming and J lost 8 bases, with 16 bases between them. The CDR3 totals 16 residues. As DNA, the CDR3 is TGTGCCAGCAGCCAACTACCCGGGACACTGGATTCACCCCTCCACTTT. It specifies CASSQLPGTLDSPLHF.

The chain is built from TRBV6-5 and TRBJ1-3; D is perhaps TRBD1 (6 bases). The CDR3 contains 14 residues. Germline V gene data show CDR1 as MNHEY and CDR2 as SVGAGI. V lost 4 bases, J lost 2 bases, and 9 bases lay in between. The chain's CDR3 is CASSSRGTGNTIYF. CDR3 DNA: TGTGCCAGCAGTTCCAGGGGCACTGGAAACACCATATATTTT.

The genes are TRBV7-9 and TRBJ2-7; D is undetermined. This CDR3 has 13 residues. The germline V and J ends were trimmed by 2 bases and 6 bases, with 11 bases remaining between them. Per germline, CDR1 SEHNR and CDR2 FQNEAQ (reference sequence). The CDR3: CASSLLSDPEQYF. In nucleotides, the CDR3 is TGTGCCAGCAGCTTATTATCGGATCCCGAGCAGTACTTC.

The gene calls are TRBV27 and TRBJ2-7; 10 positions agree with TRBD1. The CDR3 has 15 residues. V shed 6 bases, J shed 6 bases, and the junction held 11 bases outside the gene matches. Germline V gene lookup returns CDR1 MNHEY and CDR2 SMNVEV (reference sequence). CDR3 DNA sequence: TGTGCCAGCAGCCGCCCCGGGACAGGGGAGTTCGAGCAGTACTTC. It translates to CASSRPGTGEFEQYF.

This clone was observed once. The sample has other DNA sequences that encode this CDR3 too. The CDR3 DNA reads as TGCAGTGCTAGTGGTGGGGCGGGGGCGACAGATACGCAGTATTTT. Translation gives CSASGGAGATDTQYF. The V and J genes are TRBV20-1 and TRBJ2-3; tentatively, D is TRBD2 (7 bases). The CDR3 loop spans 15 amino acids. The V gene lost 3 bases and the J gene lost 3 bases, with 16 bases spanning the gap. Germline CDR1 reads DFQATT; CDR2 reads SNEGSKA (reference sequence).

The V and J genes are TRBV2 and TRBJ1-2; D perhaps matches TRBD1 (5 bases). The CDR3 has 16 amino acids. V was pared by 6 bases and J by 4 bases, with 21 bases between. The germline V gene has CDR1 SNHLY and CDR2 FYNNEI. The CDR3 nucleotides are TGTGCCAGCAGAGACGTGACAGTCACCCTCTCCTATGGCTACACCTTC. This gives the protein CASRDVTVTLSYGYTF. The entire variable domain, with the rest obtained from reference TRBV2 and TRBJ1-2, is as follows: EPEVTQTPSHQVTQMGQEVILRCVPISNHLYFYWYRQILGQKVEFLVSFYNNEISEKSEIFDDQFSVERPDGSNFTLKIRSTKLEDSAMYFCASRDVTVTLSYGYTFGSGTRLTVV.

This sequence joins TRBV18 and TRBJ2-5; 7 bases fit TRBD1. CDR1 and CDR2 from the germline V gene are KGHSH and LQKENI. V was clipped by 3 bases and J by 0 bases; unmatched bases: 4. The CDR3 runs to 15 residues. The CDR3 protein is CASSPGQHYQETQYF. The CDR3 DNA follows: TGTGCCAGCTCACCGGGACAGCACTACCAAGAGACCCAGTACTTC.

The chain joins TRBV18 to TRBJ1-1; 9 nucleotides agree with TRBD1. The CDR3 spans 15 residues. Germline loops: CDR1 KGHSH, CDR2 LQKENI. Trimming took 1 base from V and 4 from J; bases not matched to a gene: 4. The CDR3 DNA follows: TGTGCCAGCTCACCACAGGGGACAGGGTCCACTGAAGCTTTCTTT. It encodes CASSPQGTGSTEAFF.

This chain connects TRBV19 to TRBJ2-7; 9 bases fit TRBD1. V lost 4 bases and J lost 6; bases outside the gene matches: 4. Looked up from germline, CDR1 is LNHDA and CDR2 is SQIVND (reference sequence). The CDR3 consists of 13 residues. CDR3 nucleotide sequence: TGTGCCAGTAGTAAAACAGGGGGCCTCGAGCAGTACTTC. It codes for CASSKTGGLEQYF. The full variable domain, its missing parts supplied by reference TRBV19 and TRBJ2-7, is DGGITQSPKYLFRKEGQNVTLSCEQNLNHDAMYWYRQDPGQGLRLIYYSQIVNDFQKGDIAEGYSVSREKKESFPLTVTSAQKNPTAFYLCASSKTGGLEQYFGPGTRLTVT.

This chain links TRBV7-6 with TRBJ1-1, with D possibly matching TRBD1 (6 bases). Germline V gene data show CDR1 as SGHVS and CDR2 as FNYEAQ. Trimming took 5 bases from V and 4 from J, leaving 17 bases between them. This CDR3 region has 15 residues. This CDR3 is CASSPPGGGATEAFF. The CDR3 DNA reads as TGTGCCAGCAGCCCGCCCGGCGGGGGGGCCACTGAAGCTTTCTTT.

The chain combines TRBV7-9 with TRBJ1-4; no clear D gene. The CDR3 totals 18 residues. Trimming took off 1 base at V and 8 bases at J, with 23 bases between the two ends. Germline V CDR1 and CDR2: SEHNR, FQNEAQ (reference sequence). The CDR3 region is CASSLGVMGSGDGEKLFF. DNA for the CDR3: TGTGCCAGCAGCTTAGGGGTGATGGGCAGCGGGGATGGAGAAAAACTGTTTTTT. The full variable domain, completed using reference TRBV7-9 and TRBJ1-4, is DTGVSQNPRHKITKRGQNVTFRCDPISEHNRLYWYRQTLGQGPEFLTYFQNEAQLEKSRLLSDRFSAERPKGSFSTLEIQRTEQGDSAMYLCASSLGVMGSGDGEKLFFGSGTQLSVL.

The chain joins TRBV2 to TRBJ2-1; no reliable D call. The CDR3 sequence is 13 residues long. Between the trimmed V and J ends, which lost 9 bases and 5 bases, there was a span of 14 bases. Per the germline V gene, CDR1 is SNHLY and CDR2 is FYNNEI. The CDR3 loop is CASLGDFNNEQFF. DNA for the CDR3: TGTGCCAGTCTGGGCGATTTCAACAATGAGCAGTTCTTC.

This chain connects TRBV5-3 to TRBJ1-2; D unclear. TRBV5-3 is classed as an ORF, of uncertain function. The CDR3 spans 13 residues. V shed 4 bases and J shed 9 bases, with 16 bases lying between them. CDR3 protein: CARSLTVPESYTF. CDR3 nucleotide sequence: TGTGCCAGAAGCCTTACAGTTCCCGAGAGCTACACCTTC.

The chain joins TRBV7-6 to TRBJ2-1, with D hard to call. This CDR3 spans 13 amino acids. Germline V lookup: CDR1 SGHVS, CDR2 FNYEAQ. Trimming removed 1 base at V and 4 bases at J, with 5 bases between. CDR3 loop: CASSLEMYNEQFF. The CDR3 nucleotides are TGTGCCAGCAGCTTAGAAATGTACAATGAGCAGTTCTTC.

This clone was recorded a few times. The V gene is TRBV28, the J gene TRBJ2-5, with D perhaps TRBD2 (6 bases). Trimming took off 4 bases at V and 7 bases at J, with 22 bases between the two ends. Germline V gene data show CDR1 as MDHEN and CDR2 as SYDVKM. The CDR3 runs 16 residues. CDR3 bases: TGTGCCAGCAGTTCCCAATCCCCAGCGGGTACGGGGACCCAGTACTTC. It specifies CASSSQSPAGTGTQYF. Full variable domain (remainder filled in from reference TRBV28 and TRBJ2-5): DVKVTQSSRYLVKRTGEKVFLECVQDMDHENMFWYRQDPGLGLRLIYFSYDVKMKEKGDIPEGYSVSREKKERFSLILESASTNQTSMYLCASSSQSPAGTGTQYFGPGTRLLVL.

The chain joins TRBV7-3 to TRBJ2-3; D possibly corresponds to TRBD2 (6 bases). Germline CDR1 reads SGHTA; CDR2 reads FQGTGA. This CDR3 is built from 15 residues. V dropped 5 bases and J dropped 2 bases, with 14 bases sitting between them. CDR3 protein: CASSLRGGITDTQYF. CDR3 coding DNA: TGTGCCAGCAGCCTACGGGGCGGGATCACAGATACGCAGTATTTT.

The V and J genes are TRBV19 and TRBJ2-6, with unresolved D. Germline CDR1 reads LNHDA; CDR2 reads SQIVND (reference sequence). V lost 5 bases and J lost 0, with 11 bases in between. This CDR3 has 16 amino acids. The CDR3 loop reads CASSSYSFSGANVLTF. The CDR3 DNA follows: TGTGCCAGTAGTTCTTACAGCTTCTCTGGGGCCAACGTCCTGACTTTC.

The chain links TRBV7-3 to TRBJ2-2; TRBD2 is a possible D gene (5 bases). Germline CDR1 reads SGHTA; CDR2 reads FQGTGA. The V gene lost 7 bases and the J gene lost 5 bases, with 8 bases spanning the gap. The CDR3 runs 12 residues. This chain's CDR3 is CASNTGTGELFF. Written as DNA, the CDR3 is TGTGCCAGCAACACGGGGACCGGGGAGCTGTTTTTT.

The chain recombines TRBV7-3 with TRBJ2-2; a possible D gene is TRBD1 (6 bases). The CDR3 consists of 13 residues. Germline V gene data show CDR1 as SGHTA and CDR2 as FQGTGA. Trimming pared 7 bases from V and 5 bases from J, leaving 11 bases between. The CDR3 region is CASKSGVTGELFF. CDR3 bases: TGTGCCAGCAAATCAGGGGTAACCGGGGAGCTGTTTTTT.

The rearrangement links TRBV19 to TRBJ2-7; unclear D gene. Per germline, CDR1 LNHDA and CDR2 SQIVND (reference sequence). This CDR3 has 14 amino acids. V was pared by 2 bases and J by 0 bases, with 8 bases between. CDR3 amino acids: CASSIYEASYEQYF. For the CDR3, the DNA is TGTGCCAGTAGTATATACGAAGCCTCCTACGAGCAGTACTTC.

The chain couples TRBV6-5 to TRBJ2-7, with D perhaps TRBD1 (6 bases). The CDR3 is made up of 14 amino acids. Per the germline V gene, CDR1 is MNHEY and CDR2 is SVGAGI. V shed 3 bases and J shed 2 bases, with 11 bases lying between them. CDR3 sequence reads: CASSYGRGTYEQYF. CDR3 in DNA: TGTGCCAGCAGTTATGGCAGGGGAACCTACGAGCAGTACTTC.

The chain uses TRBV18 and TRBJ2-6, with TRBD1 identical over 8 bases. This CDR3 has 19 residues. Trimming removed 0 bases from V and 0 bases from J; junction bases left unmatched: 7. The germline V gene encodes CDR1 KGHSH and CDR2 LQKENI. CDR3 in DNA: TGTGCCAGCTCACCACCGAGCCAGGGGGCGAACTCTGGGGCCAACGTCCTGACTTTC. Translating it yields CASSPPSQGANSGANVLTF.